A selection of T cell receptor beta chains follows, all from one sample in a study of blood T cell repertoires in COVID-19. Only in-frame clones appear in the TCRdb table, and some are missing; sequencing was by immunoSEQ multiplex PCR. The table lists about 200,000 clones, 65% to 85% of them singletons, with 6.5% to 9% in the top ten. The sequencing sample was made of PBMCs or T cells enriched from blood (not recorded which). Receptors originate from a woman aged 40 to 50 with acute COVID-19. The CDR3 runs from the conserved cysteine through the conserved F or W. A D gene is named only where the DNA matches it firmly. Size is omitted from some rows. Given values are once, few, many or a class for expanded clones.

few | 15 | TRBJ2-2 | . | TRBV9 | CASSPPRELDGELFF | TGTGCCAGCAGCCCCCCTCGGGAGTTGGACGGGGAGCTGTTTTTT
. | 13 | TRBJ1-2 | TRBD1 | TRBV11-2 | CASSPTGNYGYTF | TGTGCCAGCAGCCCGACAGGGAACTATGGCTACACCTTC
few | 15 | TRBJ2-7 | TRBD2 | TRBV7-6 | CASSQYRGDSYEQYF | TGTGCCAGCAGCCAGTACCGGGGGGACTCCTACGAGCAGTACTTC
. | 12 | TRBJ2-1 | . | TRBV10-2 | CASRDFYNEQFF | TGCGCCAGCAGGGACTTCTACAATGAGCAGTTCTTC
. | 14 | TRBJ2-1 | TRBD2 | TRBV7-2 | CASSGTSGYNEQFF | TGTGCCAGCAGCGGGACTAGCGGATACAATGAGCAGTTCTTC
few | 14 | TRBJ1-1 | . | TRBV7-2 | CASSLTPGLTEAFF | TGTGCCAGCAGCCTTACCCCAGGGTTAACTGAAGCTTTCTTT
. | 16 | TRBJ1-2 | . | TRBV27 | CASRDISSGYRGGYTF | TGTGCCAGCAGAGATATCTCTTCAGGGTACAGAGGAGGCTACACCTTC
. | 13 | TRBJ2-3 | . | TRBV4-3 | CASSQDYRGTQYF | TGCGCCAGCAGCCAAGATTATCGGGGTACGCAGTATTTT
. | 15 | TRBJ2-7 | . | TRBV19 | CASSLRDTKAYEQYF | TGTGCCAGTAGTCTACGGGACACAAAGGCCTACGAGCAGTACTTC
. | 16 | TRBJ2-1 | TRBD2 | TRBV6-5 | CASSSSGRAPYNEQFF | TGTGCCAGCAGTTCGAGCGGGAGGGCCCCCTACAATGAGCAGTTCTTC